The 5 T cell receptor beta chains given below trace back to one sample, sequenced in a study of HIV-infected patients and healthy controls. TCRdb recomputed calls from the 5' RACE reads with MiXCR, one row per CDR3 protein. The table shows 60,000 to 70,000 distinct CDR3 sequences, with 15% to 20% occurring only once. The sequencing input was CD4+ T cells from blood. Source of these receptors: a human donor in good health.

CDR3 protein: CASGQGTNTEAFF. The CDR3 DNA follows: TGTGCCAGTGGACAGGGGACGAACACTGAAGCTTTCTTT. The genes are TRBV3-1 and TRBJ1-1, with 9 bases lining up with TRBD1. The germline CDR1 and CDR2 sequences are LGHDT and YNNKEL (reference sequence). With V trimmed by 9 bases and J by 1 base, 3 bases remained unmatched. CDR3 length: 13 amino acids.

This clonotype has ten or more counts. The rearrangement links TRBV20-1 to TRBJ2-5; no definite D call. CDR1 DFQATT and CDR2 SNEGSKA come from the germline V gene (reference sequence). This CDR3 has 16 residues. The germline V and J ends were trimmed by 0 bases and 3 bases, with 17 bases remaining between them. DNA of the CDR3: TGCAGTGCTAGAGATTTGCTGTTCGACAAAAAAGAGACCCAGTACTTC. Translated: CSARDLLFDKKETQYF.

The V and J genes are TRBV6-5 and TRBJ2-6; TRBD1 agrees at 8 bases. V shed 7 bases and J 0 bases; nucleotides not matched to a gene: 8. Per germline, CDR1 MNHEY and CDR2 SVGAGI. The CDR3 contains 17 residues. The CDR3 is CASNPGQGSSGANVLTF. CDR3 DNA sequence: TGTGCCAGCAATCCCGGACAGGGATCCTCTGGGGCCAACGTCCTGACTTTC.

V gene TRBV20-1 combines with J gene TRBJ2-1; 9 bases fit TRBD2. J was trimmed by 7 bases and V by 0 bases; bases with no gene match: 7. This CDR3 is 15 amino acids long. Germline assignment: CDR1 DFQATT and CDR2 SNEGSKA (reference sequence). The CDR3 bases are TGCAGTGCTAGAGATGGGACTAGCATGGGGAATGAGCAGTTCTTC. It yields the protein CSARDGTSMGNEQFF.

In this sample, this clonotype turned up many times. The rearrangement uses TRBV14 and TRBJ2-1; D remains ambiguous. Germline V gives CDR1 SGHDN, CDR2 FVKESK. The germline V and J ends were trimmed by 0 bases and 9 bases, with 12 bases remaining between them. The CDR3 covers 14 residues. The CDR3 loop is CASSQDSRIGEQFF. For the CDR3, the DNA is TGTGCCAGCAGCCAAGATAGTCGAATTGGTGAGCAGTTCTTC.